This entry concerns a single T cell receptor (beta chain). Antigen unknown. Healthy individuals who donated bone marrow served as the donors. The PCR ran on 60 Vbeta and 13 Jbeta primers. Profiling relied on immunoSEQ multiplex PCR, and the TCRdb table lists in-frame clones only, not all of them. The repertoire table contains about 150,000 clones. This CDR3 has 15 amino acids. The V gene's germline CDR1 is KGHSH and CDR2 LQKENI. V gave up 5 bases and J gave up 4 bases; unmatched junction bases: 10. The entry originates in a study of cytomegalovirus exposure and HLA in healthy donors. Findings and limits, study-wide: In terms of immune exposure information, only CMV serostatus was available. A later analysis appeared to link common viral pathogens to several of the most significant clusters.

The chain uses TRBV18 and TRBJ2-7; TRBD1 matches 8 bases. Sequencing input: PBMCs. This clonotype was sampled from a woman aged 50 to 65 in good health and CMV-seronegative. CDR3 sequence reads: CASSRSGTGIYEQYF. The CDR3, as DNA: TGTGCCAGCTCAAGATCCGGGACAGGAATTTACGAGCAGTACTTC.